The 20 T cell receptor beta chains below come from one sample, sequenced in a study of somatic mutations in cytotoxic T cells in rheumatoid arthritis (dated by TCRdb to about 2017). Libraries were prepared through the immunoSEQ multiplex PCR assay. TCRdb took over this immuneACCESS table, retaining in-frame rearrangements with V and J assigned. Such tables are incomplete; in checked studies, under half of the missing clones stem from an unresolved V gene, and the remainder is unexplained. Counted in this sample were about 20,000 clones; more than 70% of them appeared once. The ten biggest clones cover approximately 20% of the sample. What was sequenced was CD8+ T cells sorted from blood. Every receptor here comes from a woman aged 45 to 65 in good health.

The genes are TRBV7-8 and TRBJ2-7; the D gene is possibly TRBD2 (5 bases). Trimming cost V 5 bases and J 5 bases, with 16 bases left between them. Germline CDR1 SGHVS, CDR2 FQNEAQ. This CDR3 contains 14 residues. The CDR3 region is CASSPTTVPNEQYF. The CDR3 DNA is TGTGCCAGCAGCCCGACTACAGTGCCCAACGAGCAGTACTTC.

The rearrangement links TRBV7-8 to TRBJ1-1; the match to TRBD1 covers 9 bases. J gave up 0 bases and V 5 bases, and 7 bases lay outside the gene matches. CDR3 length: 16 residues. The germline gives CDR1 SGHVS, CDR2 FQNEAQ. The CDR3 loop reads CASSPGTGLLNTEAFF. CDR3 nucleotides: TGTGCCAGCAGCCCCGGGACAGGGTTATTGAACACTGAAGCTTTCTTT.

This clone was seen once. The chain is built from TRBV5-8 and TRBJ2-2; perhaps D is TRBD1 or TRBD2 (5 bases each). Germline V gene sequence: CDR1 SGHTS, CDR2 YDEGEE. V dropped 7 bases and J dropped 3 bases, with 22 bases sitting between them. The CDR3 has 17 residues. The DNA of the CDR3 is TGTGCCAGCGGAGACAGAGTCGACTACCATTACACCGGGGAGCTGTTTTTT. As protein: CASGDRVDYHYTGELFF. Based on the CDR3 plus reference TRBV5-8 and TRBJ2-2, the full variable domain is EAGVTQSPTHLIKTRGQQATLRCSPISGHTSVYWYQQALGLGLQFLLWYDEGEERNRGNFPPRFSGRQFPNYSSELNVNALELEDSALYLCASGDRVDYHYTGELFFGEGSRLTVL.

This clone was recorded only once. V gene TRBV9 combines with J gene TRBJ1-1; D gene uncertain. The V gene's germline CDR1 is SGDLS and CDR2 YYNGEE. There are 13 residues in the CDR3. Trimming pared 3 bases from V and 0 bases from J, leaving 6 bases between. CDR3 amino acids: CASSASMNTEAFF. DNA of the CDR3: TGTGCCAGCAGCGCGTCAATGAACACTGAAGCTTTCTTT.

The chain employs TRBV7-6 and TRBJ1-4, with 7 bases aligning to TRBD1. The V and J ends lost 2 bases and 2 bases, in that order; junction bases with no gene match: 5. Per germline, CDR1 SGHVS and CDR2 FNYEAQ. This CDR3 region has 16 residues. The CDR3 reads CASSLLDRATNEKLFF. CDR3 sequence (DNA): TGTGCCAGCAGCTTACTTGACAGGGCCACTAATGAAAAACTGTTTTTT.

The V call is TRBV5-1, the J call TRBJ1-1, with D perhaps matching TRBD1 (5 bases). Germline values: CDR1 SGHRS, CDR2 YFSETQ. V lost 0 bases and J 6 bases, leaving 12 bases between the germline ends. The CDR3 has 14 amino acids. The CDR3 here is CASSLVQSGPEAFF. The DNA for the CDR3 is TGCGCCAGCAGCTTGGTTCAATCGGGGCCTGAAGCTTTCTTT. The full variable domain, in which reference TRBV5-1 and TRBJ1-1 provide the parts outside the CDR3, is KAGVTQTPRYLIKTRGQQVTLSCSPISGHRSVSWYQQTPGQGLQFLFEYFSETQRNKGNFPGRFSGRQFSNSRSEMNVSTLELGDSALYLCASSLVQSGPEAFFGQGTRLTVV.

Only one count was recorded for this clone. The chain uses TRBV5-8 and TRBJ1-2; D is unclear. Germline CDR1 reads SGHTS; CDR2 reads YDEGEE. Trimming took off 6 bases at V and 6 bases at J, with 18 bases between the two ends. The CDR3 consists of 14 residues. The CDR3 spells CASILASDFDGYTF. The DNA for the CDR3 is TGTGCCAGCATCCTTGCCTCCGATTTTGATGGCTACACCTTC.

The gene calls are TRBV4-3 and TRBJ2-1; no definite D call. Trimming cost V 0 bases and J 10 bases, with 13 bases left between them. Germline assignment: CDR1 LGHNA and CDR2 YSLEER. This CDR3 is built from 14 residues. CDR3 in DNA: TGCGCCAGCAGCCAAGATGACCTGGTATACGAGCAGTTCTTC. Its translation: CASSQDDLVYEQFF.

This clone was counted a single time. The junction departs from germline at one end; a sequencing error may be responsible. The chain recombines TRBV11-2 with TRBJ2-3; tentatively, D is TRBD1 (6 bases). The CDR3 is 17 amino acids. CDR1 and CDR2 (germline): SGHAT, FQNNGV. Written as DNA, the CDR3 is TGTGCCAGCAGTTCATTCGGACAGACTCGTAGCACAGATACGCGGTATTTT. Its protein is CASSSFGQTRSTDTRYF.

The V call is TRBV29-1, the J call TRBJ2-1; no clear D gene. Trimming pared 6 bases from V and 5 bases from J, leaving 8 bases between. The CDR3 contains 11 residues. Germline V lookup: CDR1 SQVTM, CDR2 ANQGSEA. CDR3 nucleotides: TGCAGCGTCCGGAAAGACAATGAGCAGTTCTTC. Protein sequence: CSVRKDNEQFF.

This chain uses TRBV7-7 with TRBJ2-5; TRBD2 matches at 7 bases. Germline CDR1 is SSHAT and CDR2 is FNYEAQ (reference sequence). The CDR3 runs 16 residues. Losses at the gene ends were 1 base for V and 0 bases for J; bases not matched to a gene: 5. The DNA for the CDR3 is TGTGCCAGCAGCTTAGGTAGCGGGTCGTACCAAGAGACCCAGTACTTC. Translation: CASSLGSGSYQETQYF.

This clone was recorded once. V usage is TRBV4-3 and J usage is TRBJ2-2; the D is unclear. Germline V gene data show CDR1 as LGHNA and CDR2 as YSLEER. The CDR3 spans 12 residues. The V and J ends lost 4 bases and 6 bases respectively, with 6 bases between them. CDR3 residues: CASSPWAGELFF. The CDR3 DNA reads TGCGCCAGCAGCCCCTGGGCCGGGGAGCTGTTTTTT.

The chain carries TRBV7-9 and TRBJ2-2; TRBD1 agrees at 10 bases. This CDR3 has 16 residues. J was trimmed by 3 bases and V by 4 bases; bases with no gene match: 5. CDR1 SEHNR and CDR2 FQNEAQ come from the germline V gene (reference sequence). The CDR3 region has the DNA TGTGCCAGCAGCTCAACAGACAGGGGGCACACCGGGGAGCTGTTTTTT. It is translated as CASSSTDRGHTGELFF.

V is TRBV9 and J is TRBJ2-1, with a possible D match to TRBD2 (6 bases). The V end lost 0 bases, the J end lost 6 bases, and 10 bases lay between the germline ends. Per germline, CDR1 SGDLS and CDR2 YYNGEE. The CDR3 is 14 amino acids. CDR3 DNA sequence: TGTGCCAGCAGCGTAGGGCGGGACGGCAATGAGCAGTTCTTC. Amino acid sequence: CASSVGRDGNEQFF.

The V and J genes are TRBV6-6 and TRBJ1-2; no firm D call. This CDR3 has 15 amino acids. V dropped 0 bases and J dropped 6 bases, with 14 bases sitting between them. Germline-derived CDR1 and CDR2 are MNHNY and SVGAGI (reference sequence). The CDR3 DNA sequence: TGTGCCAGCAGTTACTCGTCATCCCGGTCGGATGGCTACACCTTC. Translated: CASSYSSSRSDGYTF.

The rearrangement joins TRBV4-3 to TRBJ1-2; unclear D gene. The V gene lost 0 bases and the J gene lost 0 bases, with 11 bases spanning the gap. This CDR3 is built from 16 residues. CDR1 LGHNA and CDR2 YSLEER come from the germline V gene. The CDR3 loop reads CASSQDSVDPNYGYTF. The CDR3, as DNA: TGCGCCAGCAGCCAAGATAGTGTCGATCCTAACTATGGCTACACCTTC.

This chain joins TRBV7-9 and TRBJ2-7; no definite D call. This CDR3 has 12 amino acids. The germline V and J ends were trimmed by 1 base and 9 bases, with 10 bases remaining between them. Germline V lookup: CDR1 SEHNR, CDR2 FQNEAQ (reference sequence). This chain's CDR3 is CASSLGPLGQYV. CDR3 sequence (DNA): TGTGCCAGCAGCTTAGGGCCCTTGGGGCAGTACGTC.

The J gene is TRBJ1-1, the V gene TRBV4-3; no reliable D call. The CDR3 spans 15 residues. Trimming pared 0 bases from V and 1 base from J, leaving 9 bases between. Germline lookup yields CDR1 LGHNA and CDR2 YSLEER. CDR3 amino acids: CASSQDVARNTEAFF. CDR3 bases: TGCGCCAGCAGCCAAGATGTAGCTAGGAACACTGAAGCTTTCTTT.

The CDR3 region has the DNA TGTGCCAGCGCCAATTACAGGGACGAGCAGTACTTC. Its protein is CASANYRDEQYF. The chain links TRBV27 to TRBJ2-7; maybe TRBD1 (6 bases). In germline, CDR1 is MNHEY, CDR2 SMNVEV (reference sequence). The CDR3 has 12 amino acids. V was pared by 8 bases and J by 5 bases, with 13 bases between.

V is TRBV7-9 and J is TRBJ2-7, with 9 bases lining up with TRBD1. Germline V gene sequence: CDR1 SEHNR, CDR2 FQNEAQ (reference sequence). The CDR3 length is 15 residues. V gave up 5 bases and J gave up 3 bases; unmatched junction bases: 8. The CDR3 here is CASSRPGQGIYEQYF. In DNA, the CDR3 is TGTGCCAGCAGCCGTCCGGGACAGGGAATCTACGAGCAGTACTTC.